The clone carrying this TCR beta chain has only a few counts. Its cognate antigen is unknown. In germline, CDR1 is MNHEY, CDR2 SMNVEV (reference sequence). The V and J ends lost 3 bases and 0 bases respectively, with 5 bases between them. The CDR3 runs to 14 residues. These data are taken from a study of T cells after yellow fever vaccination. Across the study: SMART-Seq v4 Ultra Low Input prepared the low-cell-number fractions. Points from the study as a whole: Highly abundant clonotypes carried over from the bulk population could end up in FACS-sorted repertoires as contaminants. After the booster, roughly 96% of CD4 and about nine tenths of CD8 primary-response clones were re-detected.

Template-switching 5'RACE yielded the TCR cDNA; a universal primer site and UMIs were added in the process. One entry per CDR3 protein, called by TCRdb with MiXCR from the 5' RACE reads. The table includes some 150,000 distinct CDR3 sequences, approximately 9.9% detected once. This specimen consisted of CD8+ T cells sorted from PBMCs, obtained 45 days after the yellow fever booster vaccination. V and J are TRBV27 and TRBJ2-2, with D unresolved. The source of this sequence is a man aged 18 to 29 who received the YFV17D yellow fever vaccine. CDR3 DNA sequence: TGTGCCAGCAGTTTTCGGGCGAACACCGGGGAGCTGTTTTTT. Its protein is CASSFRANTGELFF.